What follows are 19 T cell receptor beta chains derived from one specimen sequenced in a study of cytomegalovirus exposure and HLA in healthy donors. PCR used 60 Vbeta primers and 13 Jbeta primers. Libraries were prepared by immunoSEQ multiplex PCR; TCRdb keeps only in-frame clonotypes and omits some of them. The sample lists roughly 200,000 clones, around 89% occurring once. Sequencing used PBMCs. Receptor source: a woman aged 18-35 years in good health and CMV-seronegative.

The rearrangement joins TRBV5-1 to TRBJ2-1; TRBD2 is a possible D gene (6 bases). The V gene lost 3 bases and the J gene lost 4 bases, with 11 bases spanning the gap. From germline, CDR1 is SGHRS and CDR2 YFSETQ. The CDR3 covers 14 residues. The CDR3 loop reads CASSSGTGYNEQFF. For the CDR3, the DNA is TGCGCCAGCAGCTCCGGGACTGGGTACAATGAGCAGTTCTTC.

This chain links TRBV11-2 with TRBJ1-6, with D perhaps matching TRBD1 (6 bases). Germline CDR1 is SGHAT and CDR2 is FQNNGV. V shed 2 bases and J shed 7 bases, with 12 bases lying between them. CDR3 length equals 15 residues. The CDR3 region has the DNA TGTGCCAGCAGCTTAATAGGACAGAGCAATTCACCCCTCCACTTT. Translated, it gives CASSLIGQSNSPLHF.

The chain links TRBV4-2 to TRBJ2-1; 7 nucleotides line up with TRBD2. V shed 2 bases, J shed 4 bases, and the junction held 17 bases outside the gene matches. This CDR3 comprises 19 residues. Germline CDR1 is LGHNA and CDR2 is YNFKEQ. The chain's CDR3 is CASSQRGSGGLRGYNEQFF. The CDR3 nucleotides are TGTGCCAGCAGCCAACGTGGGTCGGGAGGTTTGCGTGGGTACAATGAGCAGTTCTTC.

This sequence joins TRBV7-2 and TRBJ1-3; 7 positions agree with TRBD1. V lost 5 bases, J lost 7 bases, and 14 bases stayed unmatched. This CDR3 spans 16 amino acids. The germline CDR1 and CDR2 sequences are SGHTA and FQGNSA. The CDR3 region is CASSPTRQGGRNTIYF. The CDR3 nucleotides read TGTGCCAGCAGCCCGACAAGACAGGGTGGGAGGAACACCATATATTTT.

The CDR3 region is CASWTGSTDTQYF. As DNA, the CDR3 is TGTGCCAGCTGGACAGGGAGCACAGATACGCAGTATTTT. V gene TRBV5-8 combines with J gene TRBJ2-3, with TRBD1 identical over 8 bases. V lost 7 bases to trimming and J lost 0 bases; unmatched junction nucleotides: 1. The CDR3 is made up of 13 amino acids. Germline CDR1 and CDR2: SGHTS and YDEGEE.

The chain combines TRBV2 with TRBJ2-5; D is unclear. The CDR3 is made up of 14 amino acids. The V and J ends lost 3 bases and 2 bases respectively, with 10 bases between them. Per germline, CDR1 SNHLY and CDR2 FYNNEI. The CDR3 sequence: CASSEVQVQETQYF. The DNA for the CDR3 is TGTGCCAGCAGTGAGGTCCAGGTACAAGAGACCCAGTACTTC.

The rearrangement joins TRBV4-1 to TRBJ1-6, with TRBD1 identical over 7 bases. V lost 1 base to trimming and J lost 0 bases; unmatched junction nucleotides: 3. CDR1 MGHRA and CDR2 YSYEKL come from the germline V gene. CDR3 size: 17 residues. The CDR3 nucleotides read TGCGCCAGCAGCCAAGCACACAGGGGCTCCTATAATTCACCCCTCCACTTT. Amino acid sequence: CASSQAHRGSYNSPLHF.

The chain recombines TRBV10-1 with TRBJ2-5; TRBD1 agrees at 8 bases. The end of the DNA aligns better with TRBJ2-7, so the J call may be wrong. CDR3 length: 14 residues. Germline lookup yields CDR1 WNHNN and CDR2 SYGVQD (reference sequence). The CDR3 DNA is TGCGCCAGCAGTGAATACCAGGGGGCATACGAGCAGTACTTC. Translating it yields CASSEYQGAYEQYF.

The chain recombines TRBV5-6 with TRBJ2-1; 7 bases agree with TRBD1. Germline V lookup: CDR1 SGHDT, CDR2 YYEEEE. Trimming took 4 bases from V and 5 from J; bases not matched to a gene: 3. The CDR3 totals 13 residues. The CDR3 protein is CASSPGQHNEQFF. CDR3 coding DNA: TGTGCCAGCAGCCCGGGACAGCACAATGAGCAGTTCTTC.

The genes are TRBV7-2 and TRBJ1-2; 10 bases are shared with TRBD1. This CDR3 has 16 amino acids. The trim removed 6 bases at V and 3 bases at J, leaving 10 bases unmatched. Germline assignment: CDR1 SGHTA and CDR2 FQGNSA. CDR3 in DNA: TGTGCCAGCAGTCTTAGAGCGGACAGGGGGTACTATGGCTACACCTTC. Translation gives CASSLRADRGYYGYTF.

The chain recombines TRBV7-9 with TRBJ2-1, with 8 bases aligning to TRBD2. Germline V CDR1 and CDR2: SEHNR, FQNEAQ (reference sequence). The CDR3 length is 15 residues. The V and J ends lost 1 base and 7 bases, in that order; junction bases with no gene match: 6. CDR3 sequence: CASSLGGLDGNEQFF. CDR3 DNA sequence: TGTGCCAGCAGCTTAGGGGGACTAGATGGTAATGAGCAGTTCTTC.

This chain uses TRBV7-2 with TRBJ2-1; 9 positions agree with TRBD2. The CDR3 has 14 residues. Germline V lookup: CDR1 SGHTA, CDR2 FQGNSA. Trimming cost V 5 bases and J 7 bases; bases outside gene matches: 6. The CDR3 coding sequence is TGTGCCAGCAGCGCCGCGGGGGGGCTTAATGAGCAGTTCTTC. Its protein is CASSAAGGLNEQFF.

The chain uses TRBV2 and TRBJ2-5; 9 bases line up with TRBD2. Per the germline V gene, CDR1 is SNHLY and CDR2 is FYNNEI. V shed 4 bases, J shed 6 bases, and the junction held 9 bases outside the gene matches. CDR3 length equals 15 residues. CDR3 loop: CASSGVAGVWKTQYF. The CDR3 region has the DNA TGTGCCAGCAGTGGGGTAGCGGGAGTTTGGAAGACCCAGTACTTC.

This clone was seen a handful of times. The chain is built from TRBV25-1 and TRBJ1-1; TRBD1 matches at 7 bases. This CDR3 contains 11 residues. V shed 7 bases and J 5 bases; nucleotides not matched to a gene: 1. Germline V CDR1 and CDR2: MGHDK, SYGVNS. CDR3 coding DNA: TGTGCCAGCAAACAGGGGACTGAAGCTTTCTTT. Translating it yields CASKQGTEAFF. The complete variable domain, with remaining parts taken from reference TRBV25-1 and TRBJ1-1, reads EADIYQTPRYLVIGTGKKITLECSQTMGHDKMYWYQQDPGMELHLIHYSYGVNSTEKGDLSSESTVSRIRTEHFPLTLESARPSHTSQYLCASKQGTEAFFGQGTRLTVV.

V usage is TRBV6-5 and J usage is TRBJ1-1, with D possibly matching TRBD1 (5 bases). Germline V gene data show CDR1 as MNHEY and CDR2 as SVGAGI. This CDR3 region has 13 residues. The V gene lost 0 bases and the J gene lost 6 bases, with 8 bases spanning the gap. The CDR3 DNA follows: TGTGCCAGCAGTTACTCGATAGGGGCTGAAGCTTTCTTT. Translating gives CASSYSIGAEAFF.

The CDR3 DNA reads TGCGCCAGCAGCTCACTGGACAGATCCTACAATGAGCAGTTCTTC. Amino acid sequence: CASSSLDRSYNEQFF. The rearrangement uses TRBV5-1 and TRBJ2-1; D is perhaps TRBD1 (6 bases). CDR3 length: 15 amino acids. V gave up 3 bases and J gave up 1 base, with 11 bases separating them. From germline, CDR1 is SGHRS and CDR2 YFSETQ. Using reference TRBV5-1 and TRBJ2-1 for the parts outside the CDR3, the full variable domain is KAGVTQTPRYLIKTRGQQVTLSCSPISGHRSVSWYQQTPGQGLQFLFEYFSETQRNKGNFPGRFSGRQFSNSRSEMNVSTLELGDSALYLCASSSLDRSYNEQFFGPGTRLTVL.

This sequence joins TRBV7-2 and TRBJ1-2; D is unresolved. CDR1 SGHTA and CDR2 FQGNSA come from the germline V gene. V was shortened by 5 bases and J by 1 base, with 11 bases between the two germline ends. The CDR3 runs to 14 residues. In DNA, the CDR3 is TGTGCCAGCAGCCGTACCGAGTTTAACTATGGCTACACCTTC. Translation gives CASSRTEFNYGYTF.

This chain uses TRBV19 with TRBJ1-5; 7 bases line up with TRBD1. The CDR3 covers 15 residues. CDR1 and CDR2 (germline): LNHDA, SQIVND (reference sequence). With 0 bases clipped from V and 7 bases from J, the junction kept 6 bases outside the gene matches. CDR3 in amino acids: CASSIDRQGRQPQHF. In DNA, the CDR3 is TGTGCCAGTAGTATAGACCGACAGGGAAGACAGCCCCAGCATTTT.

The chain combines TRBV4-3 with TRBJ1-2; D gene ambiguous. Germline V CDR1 and CDR2: LGHNA, YSLEER. V was shortened by 0 bases and J by 5 bases, with 10 bases between the two germline ends. This CDR3 comprises 14 residues. DNA of the CDR3: TGCGCCAGCAGCCAAGATAGCGCCAAGTATGGCTACACCTTC. Translating it yields CASSQDSAKYGYTF.